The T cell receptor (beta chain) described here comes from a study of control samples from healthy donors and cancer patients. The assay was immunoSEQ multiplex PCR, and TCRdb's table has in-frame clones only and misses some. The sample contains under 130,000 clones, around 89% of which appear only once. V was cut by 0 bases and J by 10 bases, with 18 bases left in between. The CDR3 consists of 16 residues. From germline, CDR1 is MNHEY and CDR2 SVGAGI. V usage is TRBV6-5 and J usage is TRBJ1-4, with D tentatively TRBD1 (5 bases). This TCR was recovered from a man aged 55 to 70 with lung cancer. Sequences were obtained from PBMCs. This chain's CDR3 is CASSYSRGGGAGKLFF. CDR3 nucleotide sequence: TGTGCCAGCAGTTACTCGAGAGGAGGAGGGGCAGGAAAACTGTTTTTT.